This T cell receptor (beta chain) appears in the sequencing data of a study of blood T cell repertoires in COVID-19. Overall study context: Sites in the United States, Italy and Spain provided acute and convalescent COVID-19 samples. Nucleic acid was either cDNA or gDNA, and it came from T cells, B-cell-depleted T cells, or PBMCs.

Germline lookup yields CDR1 SGHNT and CDR2 YENEEA. V was shortened by 2 bases and J by 0 bases, with 10 bases between the two germline ends. CDR3 size: 16 residues. This clone was detected only once. Per the authors' pipeline: Amplification of reference gene primers was used by the study to estimate nucleated cell counts. Sequenced by immunoSEQ multiplex PCR; TCRdb stores in-frame clones only, minus some. V and J calls and clone size follow that table, whereas D and trimming were derived from the DNA. In the table there are approximately 80,000 clones, around 69% of which are singletons. The chain recombines TRBV11-3 with TRBJ2-2; D perhaps matches TRBD2 (5 bases). Sequencing was performed on peripheral blood. The clonotype originates from a man in his 70s with active or convalescent COVID-19. In DNA form, the CDR3 reads TGTGCCAGCAGCTTATTGGGGAGCCCGAACACCGGGGAGCTGTTTTTT. It codes for CASSLLGSPNTGELFF. Full variable domain (rest looked up from reference TRBV11-3 and TRBJ2-2): EAGVVQSPRYKIIEKKQPVAFWCNPISGHNTLYWYLQNLGQGPELLIRYENEEAVDDSQLPKDRFSAERLKGVDSTLKIQPAELGDSAVYLCASSLLGSPNTGELFFGEGSRLTVL.